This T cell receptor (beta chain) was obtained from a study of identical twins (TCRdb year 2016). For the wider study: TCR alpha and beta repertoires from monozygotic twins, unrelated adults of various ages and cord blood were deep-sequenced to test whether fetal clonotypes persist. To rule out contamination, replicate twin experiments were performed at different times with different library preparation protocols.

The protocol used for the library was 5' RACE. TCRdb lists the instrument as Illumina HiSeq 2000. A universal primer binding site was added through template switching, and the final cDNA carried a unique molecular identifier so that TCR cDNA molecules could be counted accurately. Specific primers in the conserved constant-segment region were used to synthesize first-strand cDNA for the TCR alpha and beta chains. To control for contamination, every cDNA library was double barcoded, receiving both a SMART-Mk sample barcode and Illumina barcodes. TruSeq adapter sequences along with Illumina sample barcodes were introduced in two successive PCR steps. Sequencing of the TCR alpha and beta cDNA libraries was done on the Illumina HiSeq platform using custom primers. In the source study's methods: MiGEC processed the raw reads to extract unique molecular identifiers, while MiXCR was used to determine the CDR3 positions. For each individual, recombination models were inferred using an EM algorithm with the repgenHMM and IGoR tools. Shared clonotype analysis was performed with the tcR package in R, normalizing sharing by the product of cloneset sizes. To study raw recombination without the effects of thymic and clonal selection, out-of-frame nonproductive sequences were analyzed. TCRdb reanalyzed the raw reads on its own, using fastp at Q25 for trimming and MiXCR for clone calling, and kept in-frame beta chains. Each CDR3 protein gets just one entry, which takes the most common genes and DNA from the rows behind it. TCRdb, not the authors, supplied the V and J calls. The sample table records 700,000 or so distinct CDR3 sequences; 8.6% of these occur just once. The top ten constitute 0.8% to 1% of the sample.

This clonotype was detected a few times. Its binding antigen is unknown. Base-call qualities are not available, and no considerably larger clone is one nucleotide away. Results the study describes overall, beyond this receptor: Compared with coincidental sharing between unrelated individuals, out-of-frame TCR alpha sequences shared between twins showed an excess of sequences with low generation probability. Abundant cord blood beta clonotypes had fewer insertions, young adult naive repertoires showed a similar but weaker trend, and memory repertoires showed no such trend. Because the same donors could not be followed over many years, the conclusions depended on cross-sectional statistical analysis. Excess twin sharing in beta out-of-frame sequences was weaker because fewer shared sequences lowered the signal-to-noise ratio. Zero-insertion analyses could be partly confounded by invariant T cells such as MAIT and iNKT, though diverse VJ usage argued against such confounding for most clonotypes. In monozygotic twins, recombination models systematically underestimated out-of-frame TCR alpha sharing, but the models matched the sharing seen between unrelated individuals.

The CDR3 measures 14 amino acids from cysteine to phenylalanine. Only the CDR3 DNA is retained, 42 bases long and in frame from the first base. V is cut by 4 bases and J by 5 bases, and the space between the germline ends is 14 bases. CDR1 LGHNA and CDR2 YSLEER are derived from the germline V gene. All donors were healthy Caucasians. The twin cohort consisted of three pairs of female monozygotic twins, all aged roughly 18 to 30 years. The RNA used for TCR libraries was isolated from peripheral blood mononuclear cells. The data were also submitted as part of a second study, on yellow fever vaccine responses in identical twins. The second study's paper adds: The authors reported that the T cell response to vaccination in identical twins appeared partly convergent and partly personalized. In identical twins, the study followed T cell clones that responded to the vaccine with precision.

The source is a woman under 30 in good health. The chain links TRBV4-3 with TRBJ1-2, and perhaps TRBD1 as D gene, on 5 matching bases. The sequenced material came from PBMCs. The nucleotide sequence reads TGCGCCAGCAGCCCGACACTGGGGCCGTATGGCTACACCTTC. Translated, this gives CASSPTLGPYGYTF.